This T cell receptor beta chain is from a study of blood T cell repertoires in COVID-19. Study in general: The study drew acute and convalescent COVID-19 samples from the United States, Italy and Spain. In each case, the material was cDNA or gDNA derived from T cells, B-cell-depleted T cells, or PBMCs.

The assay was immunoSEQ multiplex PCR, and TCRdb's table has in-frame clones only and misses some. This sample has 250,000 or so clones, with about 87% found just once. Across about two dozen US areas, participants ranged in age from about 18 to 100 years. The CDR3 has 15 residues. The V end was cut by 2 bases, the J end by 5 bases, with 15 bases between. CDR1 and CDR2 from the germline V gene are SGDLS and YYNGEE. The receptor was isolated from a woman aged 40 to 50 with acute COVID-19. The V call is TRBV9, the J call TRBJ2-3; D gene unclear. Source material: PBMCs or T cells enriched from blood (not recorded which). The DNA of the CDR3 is TGTGCCAGCAGCGTCGACTCTGCAGTGGTAGATACGCAGTATTTT. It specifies CASSVDSAVVDTQYF.